This TCR beta chain comes out of a study of blood T cells in healthy people across ages. In the study overall: Per two T cells, template switching captured roughly one barcoded beta molecule.

The authors ran a second PCR of roughly 6 to 12 cycles using a sample-barcoded 5' primer and a J-beta primer mix. TCRdb re-derived calls from the 5' RACE reads in MiXCR, one entry per CDR3 protein. The sample gives 890,000 or so distinct CDR3 sequences, 60% to 80% of which show up once; approximately 30% is in the top ten. The sample holds a few counts of this clonotype. Germline CDR1 LGHNA, CDR2 YSLEER. This CDR3 is built from 15 residues. What was sequenced was blood. The chain employs TRBV4-3 and TRBJ2-1; the D gene is possibly TRBD2 (6 bases). The DNA end lines up better with TRBJ2-7; the J call may be wrong. This receptor was obtained from a man aged 30 to 45 in good health. CDR3: CASSQGGASNNEQYF. The CDR3 DNA reads TGCGCCAGCAGCCAGGGGGGAGCGTCCAACAATGAGCAGTACTTC.